Listed here are 29 T cell receptor beta chains from one sample, sequenced in a study of post-analysis software for immune sequencing data. These receptors have no identified antigens. General study findings and limits: Controls showed lower frequencies than patients for roughly five TRBV segments, and TRBV5-6, TRBV5-1 and TRBV20-1 were among these.

TCR beta cDNA libraries had unique molecular identifiers. Each CDR3 protein is one row after TCRdb ran MiXCR on the PCR reads. The data hold hundreds of thousands of distinct CDR3 sequences, with approximately 59% observed a single time. The specimen sequenced was blood. Source of these receptors: a girl aged 2-10 years with multiple sclerosis.

The sample holds a few counts of this clonotype. Here the CDR3 DNA reads TGTGCCAGCCAGAGCGCGTATAGCTCCTACGAGCAGTACTTC. As protein: CASQSAYSSYEQYF. J is TRBJ2-7 and V is TRBV2; no clear D. The CDR3 runs 14 residues. Looked up from germline, CDR1 is SNHLY and CDR2 is FYNNEI. The V gene lost 8 bases and the J gene lost 0 bases, with 14 bases spanning the gap.

The rearrangement links TRBV29-1 to TRBJ2-5; possibly TRBD2 for D (6 bases). TRBJ2-7 matches the DNA end more closely, so the J call is doubtful. This CDR3 region has 12 residues. Looked up from germline, CDR1 is SQVTM and CDR2 is ANQGSEA. CDR3 sequence: CSVESGTLEQYF. CDR3 in DNA: TGCAGCGTTGAATCCGGGACTCTCGAGCAGTACTTC.

This clonotype occurred many times. V usage is TRBV28 and J usage is TRBJ2-3; TRBD2 agrees at 10 bases. There are 14 residues in the CDR3. The germline V gene encodes CDR1 MDHEN and CDR2 SYDVKM. V was clipped by 3 bases and J by 8 bases; unmatched bases: 5. The CDR3: CASSLASGRGTQYF. As DNA, the CDR3 is TGTGCCAGCAGTTTGGCTAGCGGGAGAGGTACGCAGTATTTT.

This clonotype was observed a handful of times. The chain recombines TRBV30 with TRBJ1-1, with D uncertain. This CDR3 spans 13 amino acids. The germline CDR1 and CDR2 sequences are GTSNPN and SVGIG (reference sequence). The V end lost 0 bases, the J end lost 1 base, and 6 bases lay between the germline ends. As DNA, the CDR3 is TGTGCCTGGAGTGTACGGGGGAACACTGAAGCTTTCTTT. This encodes CAWSVRGNTEAFF.

The genes are TRBV5-1 and TRBJ2-7, with TRBD1 identical over 7 bases. After removal of 4 bases from V and 5 bases from J, the junction contained 9 bases not matched to a gene. CDR3 length: 14 amino acids. The germline gives CDR1 SGHRS, CDR2 YFSETQ. CDR3 sequence (DNA): TGCGCCAGCAGCCTCAGACAGGGCCTAGACGAGCAGTACTTC. Translated, it gives CASSLRQGLDEQYF.

The rearrangement joins TRBV6-5 to TRBJ1-1, with D possibly TRBD1 on 5 matching bases. The CDR3 is made up of 16 amino acids. V was cut by 3 bases and J by 0 bases, with 14 bases left in between. Germline V lookup: CDR1 MNHEY, CDR2 SVGAGI. CDR3 amino acids: CASSYGWTSMNTEAFF. In DNA, the CDR3 is TGTGCCAGCAGTTATGGGTGGACAAGCATGAACACTGAAGCTTTCTTT.

V is TRBV6-6 and J is TRBJ1-5, with a weak D call TRBD1 (6 bases). V lost 6 bases and J 0 bases, leaving 12 bases between the germline ends. The CDR3 runs to 15 residues. The V gene's germline CDR1 is MNHNY and CDR2 SVGAGI (reference sequence). This CDR3 reads CASSRGGYSNQPQHF. The CDR3 DNA reads as TGTGCCAGCAGCAGAGGGGGTTATAGCAATCAGCCCCAGCATTTT.

The chain is built from TRBV12-3 or TRBV12-4 and TRBJ2-1, with D perhaps matching TRBD2 (6 bases). The CDR3 spans 13 residues. Trimming left V 7 bases short and J 4 bases short, with 11 bases between. This CDR3 reads CASTKTRYNEQFF. The CDR3 DNA reads TGTGCCAGCACAAAGACTAGATACAATGAGCAGTTCTTC.

The gene calls are TRBV6-5 and TRBJ1-5, with D possibly matching TRBD1 (5 bases). Germline V lookup: CDR1 MNHEY, CDR2 SVGAGI. Trimming shortened V by 2 bases and J by 7 bases, and 9 bases separated the two germline ends. CDR3 length: 13 amino acids. The CDR3 is CASSYDGGQPQHF. CDR3 in DNA: TGTGCCAGCAGTTACGATGGGGGGCAGCCCCAGCATTTT.

The chain recombines TRBV20-1 with TRBJ2-7, with 7 bases lining up with TRBD2. This CDR3 region has 14 residues. V lost 0 bases to trimming and J lost 2 bases; unmatched junction nucleotides: 4. Germline V gives CDR1 DFQATT, CDR2 SNEGSKA (reference sequence). In DNA, the CDR3 is TGCAGTGCTAGAGAAGGGGAGGGAACCTACGAGCAGTACTTC. Translating gives CSAREGEGTYEQYF.

In its sample, this clonotype was seen once. V is TRBV10-2 and J is TRBJ2-7; no reliable D call. Germline-derived CDR1 and CDR2 are WSHSY and SAAADI. The CDR3 extends over 13 amino acids. Trimming removed 7 bases from V and 3 bases from J, with 13 bases in between. This CDR3 reads CASKISGFYEQYF. The CDR3 DNA is TGCGCCAGCAAAATCTCGGGTTTCTACGAGCAGTACTTC.

This clonotype was seen once. The V gene is TRBV29-1, the J gene TRBJ2-3, with D unresolved. Trimming stripped 0 bases from V and 0 bases from J, with 7 bases between. From germline, CDR1 is SQVTM and CDR2 ANQGSEA. The CDR3 runs 14 residues. The CDR3 DNA sequence: TGCAGCGTTGAAGATGGCAGTAGCACAGATACGCAGTATTTT. Protein product: CSVEDGSSTDTQYF.

This chain links TRBV11-2 with TRBJ1-1; perhaps TRBD1 as D (6 bases). Trimming cost V 2 bases and J 4 bases, with 8 bases left between them. CDR3 length: 13 residues. CDR1 is SGHAT and CDR2 is FQNNGV in the germline V gene. CDR3 protein: CASSLIRGTEAFF. CDR3 bases: TGTGCCAGCAGCTTAATCAGGGGCACTGAAGCTTTCTTT. Full variable domain (remainder filled in from reference TRBV11-2 and TRBJ1-1): EAGVAQSPRYKIIEKRQSVAFWCNPISGHATLYWYQQILGQGPKLLIQFQNNGVVDDSQLPKDRFSAERLKGVDSTLKIQPAKLEDSAVYLCASSLIRGTEAFFGQGTRLTVV.

This clonotype was detected only a few times. This chain links TRBV11-2 with TRBJ2-4; 9 bases map to TRBD2. The J call may not be correct, given that the DNA end is closer to TRBJ2-5. CDR3 size: 14 residues. Germline CDR1 is SGHAT and CDR2 is FQNNGV. For the CDR3, the DNA is TGTGCCAGCAGCAGGAGCGGGGGGTTAGAGACCCAGTACTTC. This sequence encodes CASSRSGGLETQYF.

This clonotype has a single count. The CDR3 protein is CASTSDRLNTEAFF. The CDR3 nucleotides read TGCGCCAGCACCTCGGACAGGTTGAACACTGAAGCTTTCTTT. The chain carries TRBV5-1 and TRBJ1-1; 7 bases are a match to TRBD1. Trimming removed 6 bases from V and 0 bases from J; junction bases left unmatched: 5. The germline V gene has CDR1 SGHRS and CDR2 YFSETQ. There are 14 residues in the CDR3.

This clonotype came up a few times. The rearrangement joins TRBV29-1 to TRBJ2-5; 12 bases align to TRBD1. V shed 3 bases and J 4 bases; nucleotides not matched to a gene: 15. Germline CDR1 SQVTM, CDR2 ANQGSEA. The CDR3 is made up of 18 amino acids. The CDR3 coding sequence is TGCAGCGTTGAGGGTGGGGACAGGGGGCCGTTGTCGACAGAGACCCAGTACTTC. This codes for CSVEGGDRGPLSTETQYF.

The CDR3 spells CSVRNGPEAFF. Here the CDR3 DNA reads TGCAGTGTTAGGAACGGACCTGAAGCTTTCTTT. This chain joins TRBV20-1 and TRBJ1-1, with D unclear. With 7 bases removed from V and 6 bases from J, the gap between germline ends came to 12 bases. The CDR3 is 11 residues long. In germline, CDR1 is DFQATT, CDR2 SNEGSKA (reference sequence).

The V call is TRBV20-1, the J call TRBJ2-7; D may be TRBD2 (5 bases). This CDR3 is 13 amino acids long. V dropped 3 bases and J dropped 3 bases, with 12 bases sitting between them. Per germline, CDR1 DFQATT and CDR2 SNEGSKA (reference sequence). The CDR3 coding sequence is TGCAGTGCTAGGGAGCGGAGGAGCTACGAGCAGTACTTC. It translates to CSARERRSYEQYF.

This clonotype was seen only a few times. This chain connects TRBV7-9 to TRBJ1-2; TRBD1 agrees at 7 bases. In germline, CDR1 is SEHNR, CDR2 FQNEAQ (reference sequence). This CDR3 region has 14 residues. V shed 1 base, J shed 4 bases, and the junction held 3 bases outside the gene matches. The CDR3 here is CASSLGGGLYGYTF. The CDR3 bases are TGTGCCAGCAGCTTAGGAGGGGGCCTCTATGGCTACACCTTC.

V is TRBV5-4 and J is TRBJ2-5, with 9 bases fitting TRBD2. The end of the DNA is better explained by TRBJ2-7, so the J call may be wrong. The CDR3 spans 14 residues. Looked up from germline, CDR1 is SGHNT and CDR2 is YYREEE (reference sequence). The DNA of the CDR3 is TGTGCCAGCAGCTTGAGCGGCGGGAGGGACGAGCAGTACTTC. Its protein product is CASSLSGGRDEQYF.

This CDR3 is CASSQERDSPYEQYF. In DNA form, the CDR3 reads TGTGCCAGCAGCCAAGAACGGGACTCACCCTACGAGCAGTACTTC. The chain carries TRBV4-2 and TRBJ2-7, with a tentative D call TRBD2 (6 bases). From germline, CDR1 is LGHNA and CDR2 YNFKEQ. Trimming left V 0 bases short and J 2 bases short, with 11 bases between. The CDR3 length is 15 residues.

This clonotype occurred a few times. CDR3 in amino acids: CASSLAAAGLNEQFF. The CDR3 coding sequence is TGCGCCAGCAGCTTGGCCGCGGCAGGGTTGAATGAGCAGTTCTTC. This chain joins TRBV5-1 and TRBJ2-1; perhaps TRBD1 as D (5 bases). The V end lost 0 bases, the J end lost 7 bases, and 14 bases lay between the germline ends. The germline CDR1 and CDR2 sequences are SGHRS and YFSETQ. This CDR3 is built from 15 residues.

The count of this clonotype is one. This sequence joins TRBV7-2 and TRBJ1-1; D is perhaps TRBD1 (6 bases). The germline V gene has CDR1 SGHTA and CDR2 FQGNSA. There are 14 residues in the CDR3. The V end lost 4 bases, the J end lost 5 bases, and 14 bases lay between the germline ends. CDR3: CASSSDSSWTEAFF. The CDR3 DNA reads TGTGCCAGCAGCTCGGACAGTTCGTGGACTGAAGCTTTCTTT.

This clonotype was observed a handful of times. The rearrangement links TRBV20-1 to TRBJ2-3, with TRBD2 matching over 8 bases. The CDR3 has 14 amino acids. V was clipped by 1 base and J by 1 base; unmatched bases: 1. CDR1 DFQATT and CDR2 SNEGSKA come from the germline V gene (reference sequence). CDR3 amino acids: CSARAREGTDTQYF. In DNA, the CDR3 is TGCAGTGCTAGAGCGCGGGAGGGCACAGATACGCAGTATTTT.

The rearrangement links TRBV18 to TRBJ2-1, with D uncertain. CDR1 is KGHSH, CDR2 LQKENI, per germline. The CDR3 length is 14 residues. Trimming pared 0 bases from V and 8 bases from J, leaving 11 bases between. The CDR3 coding sequence is TGTGCCAGCTCACCACCAAGTAGTCTGGATGAGCAGTTCTTC. Translated: CASSPPSSLDEQFF.

This clonotype has only a few counts. This sequence joins TRBV12-3 or TRBV12-4 and TRBJ2-2; D is unclear. Between the trimmed V and J ends, which lost 3 bases and 9 bases, there was a span of 5 bases. CDR3 length: 11 residues. The CDR3, as DNA: TGTGCCAGCAGTTTGGGGAGGGAGCTGTTTTTT. This sequence encodes CASSLGRELFF.

The chain uses TRBV5-1 and TRBJ2-3; 7 nucleotides agree with TRBD2. Germline CDR1 is SGHRS and CDR2 is YFSETQ. V was pared by 6 bases and J by 0 bases, with 4 bases of the junction left unmatched. This CDR3 has 14 amino acids. CDR3 region: CASKSGESTDTQYF. CDR3 nucleotide sequence: TGCGCCAGCAAGAGCGGGGAGAGCACAGATACGCAGTATTTT.

The rearrangement joins TRBV27 to TRBJ1-5; the match to TRBD1 covers 8 bases. V gave up 7 bases and J gave up 7 bases; unmatched junction bases: 12. The length of the CDR3 is 15 residues. CDR1 and CDR2 (germline): MNHEY, SMNVEV (reference sequence). Here the CDR3 reads CASTTFRGPRQPQHF. DNA for the CDR3: TGTGCCAGCACCACCTTCAGGGGGCCCAGACAGCCCCAGCATTTT.

This clonotype was seen a handful of times. The chain combines TRBV24-1 with TRBJ2-5; D possibly uses TRBD1 or TRBD2 (5 bases each). V shed 1 base and J shed 0 bases, with 11 bases lying between them. The germline CDR1 and CDR2 sequences are KGHDR and SFDVKD. This CDR3 comprises 16 residues. For the CDR3, the DNA is TGTGCCACCAGTGATTTCCGGGGCAGAGACCAAGAGACCCAGTACTTC. It specifies CATSDFRGRDQETQYF.